The 10 T cell receptor beta chains reported below all come from one sample, sequenced in a study of cytomegalovirus exposure and HLA in healthy donors. The study ran its PCR with 60 Vbeta and 13 Jbeta primers. The assay was immunoSEQ multiplex PCR, and TCRdb's table has in-frame clones only and misses some. This sample has about 200,000 clones, with 70% to 85% found just once. Source material: PBMCs. The receptors stem from a boy younger than 10 in good health and CMV-seronegative.

The V gene is TRBV2, the J gene TRBJ1-5; D call uncertain. This CDR3 has 14 amino acids. V was pared by 3 bases and J by 7 bases, with 13 bases between. Germline V gene data show CDR1 as SNHLY and CDR2 as FYNNEI. Here the CDR3 reads CASSDEAFEQPQHF. The CDR3 nucleotides are TGTGCCAGCAGTGATGAAGCATTCGAGCAGCCCCAGCATTTT. The variable domain in full, with the rest retrieved from reference TRBV2 and TRBJ1-5, is EPEVTQTPSHQVTQMGQEVILRCVPISNHLYFYWYRQILGQKVEFLVSFYNNEISEKSEIFDDQFSVERPDGSNFTLKIRSTKLEDSAMYFCASSDEAFEQPQHFGDGTRLSIL.

The chain combines TRBV29-1 with TRBJ2-7, with D possibly matching TRBD1 (5 bases). CDR1 and CDR2 (germline): SQVTM, ANQGSEA. The CDR3 loop spans 11 amino acids. V lost 5 bases to trimming and J lost 3 bases, with 8 bases between them. DNA of the CDR3: TGCAGCGTTATACAGGTCTACGAGCAGTACTTC. Protein: CSVIQVYEQYF.

This clone was counted only a few times. The V gene is TRBV6-5, the J gene TRBJ1-2, with no clear D. Germline V gives CDR1 MNHEY, CDR2 SVGAGI. The CDR3 length is 13 residues. V lost 6 bases to trimming and J lost 4 bases, with 12 bases between them. For the CDR3, the DNA is TGTGCCAGCAGCCAGCCAGGCCTCTATGGCTACACCTTC. It specifies CASSQPGLYGYTF.

The chain carries TRBV6-1 and TRBJ1-4; maybe TRBD1 (5 bases). The length of the CDR3 is 14 residues. Germline V gene sequence: CDR1 MNHNS, CDR2 SASEGT. V was clipped by 6 bases and J by 1 base, with 9 bases between them. CDR3 region: CASRPDRTNEKLFF. CDR3 sequence (DNA): TGTGCCAGCAGACCCGACAGAACTAATGAAAAACTGTTTTTT.

This chain joins TRBV5-1 and TRBJ1-1; the match to TRBD1 covers 8 bases. The CDR3 contains 16 residues. Germline assignment: CDR1 SGHRS and CDR2 YFSETQ. V lost 2 bases and J lost 0; bases outside the gene matches: 6. The CDR3 DNA is TGCGCCAGCAGCTTTCGGACAGGGTCCGTGAACACTGAAGCTTTCTTT. It specifies CASSFRTGSVNTEAFF.

The rearrangement uses TRBV7-2 and TRBJ2-1; TRBD1 agrees at 7 bases. The V gene end was trimmed by 4 bases and the J gene end by 6 bases; junction bases not matched to a gene: 3. Germline CDR1 SGHTA, CDR2 FQGNSA. The CDR3 is 13 residues long. The CDR3 loop is CASSSRQGNEQFF. CDR3 bases: TGTGCCAGCAGCTCCAGACAGGGCAATGAGCAGTTCTTC.

This clone was found a few times. The chain joins TRBV4-2 to TRBJ1-2; no clear D. V lost 4 bases to trimming and J lost 8 bases, with 20 bases between them. The CDR3 spans 15 residues. Germline V lookup: CDR1 LGHNA, CDR2 YNFKEQ. CDR3 nucleotide sequence: TGTGCCAGCAGCCTTCCGGGAGCCGTGAGGGAAGGCTACACCTTC. It is translated as CASSLPGAVREGYTF.

The chain recombines TRBV19 with TRBJ1-2, with 7 bases matching TRBD1. J lost 4 bases, V lost 6 bases, and 8 bases had no gene match. The CDR3 sequence is 14 residues long. Per the germline V gene, CDR1 is LNHDA and CDR2 is SQIVND (reference sequence). Here the CDR3 reads CASSLPGQLYGYTF. CDR3 DNA sequence: TGTGCCAGTAGCCTCCCGGGACAGCTCTATGGCTACACCTTC.

The chain joins TRBV4-2 to TRBJ1-5; 9 bases line up with TRBD1. The trim removed 3 bases at V and 3 bases at J, leaving 9 bases unmatched. CDR3 length equals 17 residues. The germline V gene has CDR1 LGHNA and CDR2 YNFKEQ. The CDR3 DNA follows: TGTGCCAGCAGCCATCCCGGACAGGGGAGAGACAATCAGCCCCAGCATTTT. Residues: CASSHPGQGRDNQPQHF.

The chain combines TRBV10-3 with TRBJ2-5, with 11 nucleotides matching TRBD2. The CDR3 has 19 amino acids. V shed 0 bases, J shed 6 bases, and the junction held 15 bases outside the gene matches. The V gene's germline CDR1 is ENHRY and CDR2 SYGVKD. Written as DNA, the CDR3 is TGTGCCATCAGTGAGTCGACTCAGTTAGCGGGGGGGGAAAAAAAGACCCAGTACTTC. It codes for CAISESTQLAGGEKKTQYF.